The 30 T cell receptor beta chains below come from one sample, sequenced in a study of prognosis after radiotherapy for stage I lung cancer. TCR beta CDR3 amplification from genomic DNA was performed by two-round multiplex PCR. Primers specific to each TRBV and TRBJ gene drove first-round PCR. TCRdb processed the multiplex PCR reads anew with MiXCR; each CDR3 protein has one entry. The sample yields nearly 25,000 distinct CDR3 sequences, roughly 40% seen once. The sequencing used PBMCs, collected before or after stereotactic body radiation therapy (not recorded which). The receptors shown here come from a donor aged 50 or older with non-small cell lung cancer.

This clonotype has at least ten counts. The chain is built from TRBV2 and TRBJ2-1, with D uncertain. CDR3 length: 12 residues. Germline assignment: CDR1 SNHLY and CDR2 FYNNEI. The V end was cut by 6 bases, the J end by 10 bases, with 13 bases between. CDR3 in amino acids: CASRALPTEQFF. DNA for the CDR3: TGTGCCAGCAGGGCCTTGCCCACGGAGCAGTTCTTC.

This clonotype showed up many times. This sequence joins TRBV9 and TRBJ2-2; either TRBD1 or TRBD2 may supply D (5 bases each). The CDR3 has 18 amino acids. Trimming cost V 4 bases and J 5 bases, with 24 bases left between them. Germline CDR1 reads SGDLS; CDR2 reads YYNGEE. The CDR3 region has the DNA TGTGCCAGCAGCCAAACGGGGACGAGTAGTGAGATAACCGGGGAGCTGTTTTTT. Its translation: CASSQTGTSSEITGELFF.

The rearrangement joins TRBV9 to TRBJ2-1; a weak D match, TRBD1 (6 bases). This CDR3 has 14 amino acids. V was trimmed by 0 bases and J by 8 bases, leaving 12 bases between them. CDR1 SGDLS and CDR2 YYNGEE come from the germline V gene. The CDR3 is CASSVEGRGYEQFF. CDR3 sequence (DNA): TGTGCCAGCAGCGTAGAAGGCAGGGGTTATGAGCAGTTCTTC.

At least ten counts were recorded for this clonotype. The chain employs TRBV7-6 and TRBJ1-5; maybe TRBD1 (5 bases). This CDR3 region has 15 residues. With 5 bases removed from V and 4 bases from J, the gap between germline ends came to 15 bases. CDR1 is SGHVS and CDR2 is FNYEAQ in the germline V gene. The CDR3 nucleotides are TGTGCCAGCAGCCCCAGCTCCCGGGGGAATCAGCCCCAGCATTTT. Translated: CASSPSSRGNQPQHF. The full variable domain, completed using reference TRBV7-6 and TRBJ1-5, is GAGVSQSPRYKVTKRGQDVALRCDPISGHVSLYWYRQALGQGPEFLTYFNYEAQQDKSGLPNDRFSAERPEGSISTLTIQRTEQRDSAMYRCASSPSSRGNQPQHFGDGTRLSIL.

This clonotype was recorded many times. This rearrangement joins TRBV19 to TRBJ2-1; 8 bases are shared with TRBD2. Trimming at V came to 6 bases and at J to 4 bases, leaving 5 bases not matched to a gene. Per germline, CDR1 LNHDA and CDR2 SQIVND (reference sequence). This CDR3 has 14 residues. The CDR3 bases are TGTGCCAGTAGCGCCTTAGCGGGATACAATGAGCAGTTCTTC. This codes for CASSALAGYNEQFF.

The chain links TRBV7-8 to TRBJ1-2; D call uncertain. The germline gives CDR1 SGHVS, CDR2 FQNEAQ. With 5 bases removed from V and 3 bases from J, the gap between germline ends came to 19 bases. The CDR3 spans 16 residues. The CDR3 nucleotides read TGTGCCAGCAGCCCTCGAGAAGCCTTATTAGACTATGGCTACACCTTC. Its translation is CASSPREALLDYGYTF.

The V and J genes are TRBV13 and TRBJ1-1; D might be TRBD1 (5 bases). The CDR3 is made up of 17 amino acids. V was shortened by 6 bases and J by 5 bases, with 25 bases between the two germline ends. Germline values: CDR1 PRHDT, CDR2 FYEKMQ (reference sequence). Here the CDR3 reads CASRTFPGLGQGTEAFF. DNA of the CDR3: TGTGCCAGCAGGACCTTCCCGGGACTAGGGCAAGGGACTGAAGCTTTCTTT.

Regarding this clonotype: This likely came from a read error, as a far larger clone is one base away. This chain uses TRBV6-5 with TRBJ2-3; 7 nucleotides align to TRBD2. This CDR3 is 15 amino acids long. The trim removed 7 bases at V and 2 bases at J, leaving 9 bases unmatched. The germline CDR1 and CDR2 sequences are MNHEY and SVGAGI. The CDR3 is CASNLAGVSTDTQYF. Here the CDR3 DNA reads TGTGCCAGCAATCTGGCGGGAGTATCCACAGATACGCAGTATTTT.

Ten or more counts support this clonotype. V is TRBV12-3 or TRBV12-4 and J is TRBJ2-7; possible D gene TRBD2, 6 bases. The V end lost 2 bases, the J end lost 3 bases, and 17 bases lay between the germline ends. This CDR3 has 16 amino acids. CDR3 sequence reads: CASSLMAGPKYYEQYF. The CDR3 DNA sequence: TGTGCCAGCAGTTTAATGGCGGGACCAAAATACTACGAGCAGTACTTC.

Turning to this clonotype: At one end the junction does not follow the germline gene, possibly because of a read error. The chain couples TRBV12-3 or TRBV12-4 to TRBJ1-3; 9 bases map to TRBD1. The CDR3 extends over 16 amino acids. This chain's CDR3 is CASSSQGASYGSTIYF. In DNA form, the CDR3 reads TGTGCCAGCAGCTCACAGGGGGCTTCGTATGGAAGCACCATATATTTT.

This clonotype was picked up many times. V is TRBV7-8 and J is TRBJ1-1; tentatively, D is TRBD1 (6 bases). Trimming stripped 6 bases from V and 1 base from J, with 9 bases between. The CDR3 totals 13 residues. Germline lookup yields CDR1 SGHVS and CDR2 FQNEAQ. This CDR3 reads CASSLTGNTEAFF. The CDR3 coding sequence is TGTGCCAGCAGTTTGACAGGGAACACTGAAGCTTTCTTT.

Many counts were recorded for this clonotype. The rearrangement joins TRBV20-1 to TRBJ2-1; 14 nucleotides agree with TRBD2. The trim removed 5 bases at V and 6 bases at J, leaving 0 bases unmatched. The CDR3 is 13 residues long. Germline V lookup: CDR1 DFQATT, CDR2 SNEGSKA (reference sequence). As DNA, the CDR3 is TGCAGTGCTGGGACTAGCGGGAGCAATGAGCAGTTCTTC. Translation: CSAGTSGSNEQFF.

A word on this clonotype: A much larger clone lies one base from this, so it may be a read error. This chain links TRBV9 with TRBJ2-6, with D uncertain. Germline V gene data show CDR1 as SGDLS and CDR2 as YYNGEE. CDR3 length: 17 amino acids. CDR3 loop: CASGVGGLNSGANVLTF. DNA of the CDR3: TGTGCCAGCGGCGTAGGTGGATTAAACTCTGGGGCCAACGTCCTGACTTTC.

This clonotype has at least ten counts. The junction departs from germline at one end; a sequencing error may be responsible. The chain carries TRBV2 and TRBJ2-5; tentative D call: TRBD1 (6 bases). In germline, CDR1 is SNHLY, CDR2 FYNNEI. There are 14 residues in the CDR3. CDR3: CASRHRVGGEAQYF. DNA for the CDR3: TGTGCCAGCAGGCACAGGGTTGGGGGAGAGGCCCAGTACTTC.

This clonotype was observed at least ten times. This sequence joins TRBV5-1 and TRBJ2-3, with TRBD2 identical over 8 bases. After removal of 1 base from V and 4 bases from J, the junction contained 2 bases not matched to a gene. The V gene's germline CDR1 is SGHRS and CDR2 YFSETQ. The CDR3 runs 14 residues. The CDR3 loop is CASSLTSGSDTQYF. The CDR3 bases are TGCGCCAGCAGCTTGACTAGCGGCTCAGATACGCAGTATTTT.

In this sample, this clonotype turned up many times. This chain joins TRBV28 and TRBJ1-1, with 12 bases matching TRBD1. The germline gives CDR1 MDHEN, CDR2 SYDVKM. Trimming cost V 11 bases and J 7 bases; bases outside gene matches: 17. CDR3 length: 16 amino acids. The CDR3 region is CAGVRGTGGLESEAFF. The DNA for the CDR3 is TGTGCCGGGGTACGGGGGACAGGGGGCCTCGAGAGTGAAGCTTTCTTT.

This clonotype was detected many times. The chain links TRBV6-2 or TRBV6-3 to TRBJ1-2; a possible D gene is TRBD1 (5 bases). The CDR3 runs to 11 residues. Trimming took 10 bases from V and 8 from J, leaving 14 bases between them. Germline V CDR1 and CDR2: MNHEY, SVGEGT. The CDR3 sequence is CATSPRGGYTF. The CDR3 DNA is TGTGCCACCTCACCGCGGGGGGGCTACACCTTC.

To note about this clonotype: A junction end diverges from the germline sequence, so it may reflect a read error. The V gene is TRBV10-2, the J gene TRBJ1-2; D unclear. This CDR3 region has 11 residues. Germline CDR1 and CDR2: WSHSY and SAAADI. In DNA, the CDR3 is TGCGCTAGCAGTCCCCTTCGAGGCTATATCTTC. It translates to CASSPLRGYIF.

The chain has TRBV7-6 and TRBJ2-5; D gene unclear. V lost 7 bases to trimming and J lost 3 bases, with 15 bases between them. Germline CDR1 is SGHVS and CDR2 is FNYEAQ. The CDR3 totals 14 residues. In DNA form, the CDR3 reads TGTGCCAGCACGGCCCGGGCAGGAAAAGAGACCCAGTACTTC. Translated, it gives CASTARAGKETQYF.

About this clonotype: The CDR3 ends on some other residue instead of the conserved phenylalanine or tryptophan, so this is likely a read error. This chain connects TRBV6-2 or TRBV6-3 to TRBJ2-3; 12 positions agree with TRBD2. The CDR3 has 16 residues. J lost 7 bases, V lost 5 bases, and 10 bases had no gene match. Germline values: CDR1 MNHEY, CDR2 SVGEGT. CDR3 in DNA: TGTGCCAGCAGTCGGCTAGCGGGAGGGGGTGCATATACGCAGTATTCT. Translation: CASSRLAGGGAYTQYS.

This clonotype came up many times. The chain has TRBV7-2 and TRBJ2-1; D may be TRBD2 (6 bases). This CDR3 comprises 14 residues. V was trimmed by 3 bases and J by 7 bases, leaving 13 bases between them. Per the germline V gene, CDR1 is SGHTA and CDR2 is FQGNSA. Here the CDR3 reads CASSFFTGGNEQFF. The CDR3 region has the DNA TGTGCCAGCAGCTTCTTTACTGGGGGGAATGAGCAGTTCTTC.

This clonotype has just one count. This chain connects TRBV20-1 to TRBJ2-3; D is undetermined. The CDR3 is made up of 12 amino acids. Looked up from germline, CDR1 is DFQATT and CDR2 is SNEGSKA (reference sequence). V was pared by 0 bases and J by 5 bases, with 6 bases between. The CDR3 region has the DNA TGCAGTGCTAGAGATCTTGGAGATACGCAGTATTTT. Encoded protein: CSARDLGDTQYF.

Ten or more counts support this clonotype. The chain carries TRBV20-1 and TRBJ2-1; weak D call: TRBD2 (6 bases). Germline lookup yields CDR1 DFQATT and CDR2 SNEGSKA (reference sequence). The CDR3 covers 16 residues. Trimming cost V 0 bases and J 1 base, with 13 bases left between them. The DNA of the CDR3 is TGCAGTGCTAGAGATTTTTTTGGAGGGTCCTACAATGAGCAGTTCTTC. This gives the protein CSARDFFGGSYNEQFF.

The sample holds many counts of this clonotype. The chain joins TRBV7-9 to TRBJ1-5; D uncertain. The CDR3 sequence is 12 residues long. Germline loops: CDR1 SEHNR, CDR2 FQNEAQ (reference sequence). Trimming removed 4 bases at V and 7 bases at J, with 8 bases between. CDR3 sequence reads: CASSSGRQPQHF. The CDR3, as DNA: TGTGCCAGCAGCTCGGGTCGCCAGCCCCAGCATTTT.

This clonotype was recorded many times. V usage is TRBV24-1 and J usage is TRBJ2-1; tentative D call: TRBD1 (5 bases). Between the trimmed V and J ends, which lost 2 bases and 7 bases, there was a span of 20 bases. Germline CDR1 is KGHDR and CDR2 is SFDVKD. The CDR3 is 17 residues long. Here the CDR3 DNA reads TGTGCCACCAGTGATTCCACGACAGTTACCCTAAGGAATGAGCAGTTCTTC. Protein product: CATSDSTTVTLRNEQFF.

The table lists this clonotype with many counts. This chain links TRBV4-2 with TRBJ2-1, with 10 bases aligning to TRBD1. The germline V gene encodes CDR1 LGHNA and CDR2 YNFKEQ. This CDR3 has 16 residues. Germline trimming cut 0 bases from V and 6 bases from J; bases unmatched to any gene: 5. CDR3 bases: TGTGCCAGCAGCCAAGAGGGGGGACAGGGGTCCAATGAGCAGTTCTTC. Its protein product is CASSQEGGQGSNEQFF.

This clonotype showed up just a few times. The V gene is TRBV3-1, the J gene TRBJ2-5; D gene unclear. This CDR3 contains 13 residues. Germline V gives CDR1 LGHDT, CDR2 YNNKEL (reference sequence). The ends were cut back, 4 bases at V and 4 bases at J, with 10 bases in the middle. The CDR3 region is CASSLPPPETQYF. Written as DNA, the CDR3 is TGTGCCAGCAGCCTCCCTCCCCCAGAGACCCAGTACTTC.

At least ten counts were recorded for this clonotype. The chain employs TRBV2 and TRBJ1-1; no reliable D call. Germline values: CDR1 SNHLY, CDR2 FYNNEI. V shed 4 bases and J shed 1 base, with 4 bases lying between them. The CDR3 consists of 12 residues. CDR3: CASSAGNTEAFF. In nucleotides, the CDR3 is TGTGCCAGCAGTGCGGGGAACACTGAAGCTTTCTTT.

This clonotype came up many times. The chain joins TRBV11-3 to TRBJ2-7; D unresolved. The CDR3 runs to 14 residues. Trimming took 3 bases from V and 3 from J, leaving 12 bases between them. The V gene's germline CDR1 is SGHNT and CDR2 YENEEA. The CDR3 nucleotides read TGTGCCAGCAGCTTTACGGGCACTTACTACGAGCAGTACTTC. It specifies CASSFTGTYYEQYF.

This clonotype showed up many times. CDR3: CASSQEDSVMRLFF. As DNA, the CDR3 is TGTGCCAGCAGCCAAGAAGACAGTGTCATGCGTCTGTTTTTT. The chain carries TRBV4-2 and TRBJ1-4; D perhaps matches TRBD1 (5 bases). With 0 bases removed from V and 14 bases from J, the gap between germline ends came to 16 bases. CDR3 length: 14 residues. In germline, CDR1 is LGHNA, CDR2 YNFKEQ.